The 5 T cell receptor beta chains in this list originate from one sample, sequenced in a study of cytomegalovirus exposure and HLA in healthy donors. The PCR employed 60 Vbeta primers together with 13 Jbeta primers. The data were produced by immunoSEQ multiplex PCR, yet TCRdb's version contains in-frame clones alone and is incomplete. The sample lists 150,000 to 200,000 clones, more than 70% seen once, with 3.1% in the top ten. The source material was PBMCs. The receptor source for this set is a male donor in good health and CMV-seronegative.

The chain links TRBV2 to TRBJ1-1, with unresolved D. The V end was cut by 4 bases, the J end by 2 bases, with 8 bases between. CDR3 length equals 13 residues. The V gene's germline CDR1 is SNHLY and CDR2 FYNNEI. The CDR3, as DNA: TGTGCCAGCAGTGGGCAGATAAACACTGAAGCTTTCTTT. Encoded protein: CASSGQINTEAFF.

The J gene is TRBJ2-1, the V gene TRBV6-6; the match to TRBD2 covers 10 bases. This CDR3 is built from 15 residues. V lost 2 bases to trimming and J lost 3 bases; unmatched junction nucleotides: 1. Germline CDR1 and CDR2: MNHNY and SVGAGI (reference sequence). CDR3 nucleotide sequence: TGTGCCAGCAGTTACACTAGCGGGGTCTACAATGAGCAGTTCTTC. Translation: CASSYTSGVYNEQFF.

The chain joins TRBV5-4 to TRBJ2-2; 11 nucleotides agree with TRBD2. CDR3 length equals 20 residues. With 4 bases clipped from V and 6 bases from J, the junction kept 20 bases outside the gene matches. Germline-derived CDR1 and CDR2 are SGHNT and YYREEE (reference sequence). CDR3 sequence reads: CASSKQGSYSGGAVAGELFF. In nucleotides, the CDR3 is TGTGCCAGCAGCAAACAGGGGTCCTATAGCGGGGGGGCAGTGGCCGGGGAGCTGTTTTTT.

The sample holds a few counts of this clone. The rearrangement links TRBV9 to TRBJ2-2; 12 bases map to TRBD1. The CDR3 loop spans 19 amino acids. Germline V lookup: CDR1 SGDLS, CDR2 YYNGEE. With 4 bases clipped from V and 4 bases from J, the junction kept 14 bases outside the gene matches. The CDR3 DNA sequence: TGTGCCAGCAGCTACCCCCGGGACAGGGGGCAGGTGGGCACCGGGGAGCTGTTTTTT. Protein sequence: CASSYPRDRGQVGTGELFF.

The CDR3 reads CASYTSGGTYEQFF. The DNA for the CDR3 is TGTGCCAGCTACACTAGCGGGGGGACCTATGAGCAGTTCTTC. V usage is TRBV27 and J usage is TRBJ2-1; 12 bases align to TRBD2. This CDR3 is 14 amino acids long. Losses at the gene ends were 8 bases for V and 8 bases for J; bases not matched to a gene: 7. Germline CDR1 MNHEY, CDR2 SMNVEV (reference sequence).